Listed here is a single T cell receptor (beta chain). Its specificity is not known. The germline V gene encodes CDR1 LNHDA and CDR2 SQIVND (reference sequence). J gave up 8 bases and V 1 base, and 10 bases lay outside the gene matches. The length of the CDR3 is 16 residues. The sample originates from a study of cytomegalovirus exposure and HLA in healthy donors. Overall study: The 120 or so validation repertoires used the same platform as the 550 to 800 first-cohort repertoires (as reported by a later analysis).

Method: immunoSEQ multiplex PCR; TCRdb's copy keeps in-frame clones and lacks some. The sample records more than 45,000 clones, nearly 90% being singletons. General study findings and limits: While the bulk of TCR sequences proved rare, some public TCRs turned up in many donors. Altogether, about 160 TCR beta chains were recorded as cytomegalovirus-associated.

This TCR was sampled from a woman aged 18-29 years in good health and CMV-seronegative. V gene TRBV19 combines with J gene TRBJ1-2; TRBD1 matches at 10 bases. The sequenced sample consisted of PBMCs. The CDR3 nucleotides are TGTGCCAGTAGTATAGGCAACCCGGGACAGGGGACGGGCTACACCTTC. Its translation is CASSIGNPGQGTGYTF.